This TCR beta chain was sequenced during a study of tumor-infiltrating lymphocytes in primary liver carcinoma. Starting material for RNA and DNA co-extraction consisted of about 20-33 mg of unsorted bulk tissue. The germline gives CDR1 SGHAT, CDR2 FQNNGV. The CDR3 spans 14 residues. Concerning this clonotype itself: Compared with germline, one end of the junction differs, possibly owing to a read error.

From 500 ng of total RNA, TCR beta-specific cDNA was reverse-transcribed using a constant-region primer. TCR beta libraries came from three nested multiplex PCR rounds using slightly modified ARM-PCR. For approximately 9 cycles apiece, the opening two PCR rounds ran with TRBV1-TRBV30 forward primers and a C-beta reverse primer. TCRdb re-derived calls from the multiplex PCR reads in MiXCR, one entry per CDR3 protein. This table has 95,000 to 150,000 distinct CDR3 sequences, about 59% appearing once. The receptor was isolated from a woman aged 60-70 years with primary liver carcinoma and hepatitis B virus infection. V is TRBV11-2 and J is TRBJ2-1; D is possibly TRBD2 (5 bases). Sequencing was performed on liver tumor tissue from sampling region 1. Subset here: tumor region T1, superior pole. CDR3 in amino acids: CASSSDSRYMEHFF. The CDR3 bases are TGTGCCAGCAGTTCGGACTCGAGGTATATGGAGCACTTCTTC. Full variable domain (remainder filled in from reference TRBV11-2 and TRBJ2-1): EAGVAQSPRYKIIEKRQSVAFWCNPISGHATLYWYQQILGQGPKLLIQFQNNGVVDDSQLPKDRFSAERLKGVDSTLKIQPAKLEDSAVYLCASSSDSRYMEHFFGPGTRLTVL.